This T cell receptor (beta chain) was retrieved from a study of blood T cell repertoires in COVID-19. TCRdb's table, derived via immunoSEQ multiplex PCR, lists solely in-frame clones and lacks some. The table has about 210,000 clones, 70% to 90% seen once; the top ten hold 1.2%. Cohorts were assigned according to the clinical history that participants reported. This CDR3 contains 17 residues. The germline CDR1 and CDR2 sequences are LGHNA and YNFKEQ. V lost 1 base to trimming and J lost 6 bases, with 16 bases between them. The material sequenced was PBMCs or T cells enriched from blood (not recorded which). This clonotype originated in a man younger than 40 who had recovered from COVID-19. The rearrangement joins TRBV4-2 to TRBJ2-6; no reliable D call. The CDR3 loop reads CASSQVFPRAVANVLTF. The CDR3 DNA follows: TGTGCCAGCAGCCAAGTCTTTCCGCGAGCTGTGGCCAACGTCCTGACTTTC.